This T cell receptor beta chain was observed in a study of T cells in tumors after PD-1 blockade (dated by TCRdb to between 2018 and 2021). Study-level background: Patients were excluded if they had prior checkpoint blockade, use of systemic immunosuppressants, or recent radiotherapy or other anti-cancer therapy within 4 weeks. A subset of patients also received ongoing daily vismodegib 150 mg during anti-PD-1 treatment. Patients were treated with either pembrolizumab 200 mg every 3 weeks or cemiplimab 350 mg every 2 weeks. Using site-matched tumors from BCC or SCC patients sampled before and after anti-PD-1 therapy, the study carried out paired single-cell RNA and TCR sequencing. Tumor samples averaged roughly 24,000 TCR templates (range about 550-99,264) and about 6,600 unique clonotypes, around 18-fold deeper than single-cell TCR sequencing. RECIST version 1.1 was used to evaluate clinical response.

This sample's time point label indicates: before anti-PD-1 therapy. Before and after PD-1 blockade, tumor biopsies came from the same primary tumor, making the samples site-matched. For bulk TCRbeta sequencing, genomic DNA was extracted from tumor biopsies or peripheral blood, and input amounts ranged from about 616 ng to 6,500 ng. To increase sensitivity for rare clonotypes compared with single-cell TCR sequencing, remaining biopsy material was subjected to bulk TCRbeta sequencing. Every patient had histologically proven advanced or metastatic basal or squamous cell carcinoma and was a poor candidate for surgical resection. The basal cell carcinoma cohort was made up of 11 patients, and bulk tumor TCR sequencing was performed for seven or eight of these patients. Fresh biopsies were taken from the primary tumor site, and part of the biopsy material was kept in RNAlater for exome and bulk TCR sequencing.

General study outcomes and caveats: Clonal replacement appeared only between pre- and post-treatment samples, not between two pre-treatment samples, arguing against biopsy timing or location artifacts. The source of novel T cell clones was not identified, and lymphoid organs or rare unexpanded clones within the tumor or the tumor periphery could be included among the possible sources. Exhausted CD8+ clones expanded after therapy were mostly novel clonotypes undetected pre-treatment, suggesting clonal replacement rather than reinvigoration of pre-existing clones. About 40% of the TCR clonotypes from tumors also showed up in blood, and some novel exhausted tumor clones were present in pre-treatment blood, which suggests peripheral recruitment.

The immunoSEQ platform was used for deep TCRbeta sequencing. The study's processing was this. Only productive rearrangements were exported from the immunoSEQ Analyzer for further analysis. Clones with significant expansion or contraction between timepoints were called with a two-sided binomial test at Bonferroni-corrected P below 0.01. T cell phenotypes were assigned to bulk TCRbeta clonotypes by matching the clonotypes to single-cell RNA+TCR-seq clones that had the same TCRbeta sequence. Clone enrichment in tumor was computed as tumor frequency divided by PBMC frequency from bulk TCR sequencing. TCRs were grouped by GLIPH into specificity groups, defined as clusters of distinct TCRs likely recognizing common antigens via shared CDR3 motifs. Here the immuneACCESS table is served through TCRdb, limited to in-frame sequences with V and J called. Missing clones are a known gap in these copies; in checked studies unresolved V genes cover under half, and the rest lacks a known reason. Clone size and V and J calls were adopted from that table, with D and trimming inferred from the DNA. The sample has approximately 12,000 clones on record, roughly two thirds of them singletons. Around 17% of the sample rests with the top ten.

This clone was counted only a few times. No antigen is known for it. Per-base quality was not reported, and no clone a single base away is much larger than it. The sequenced sample was tumor tissue, obtained before anti-PD-1 treatment. This clonotype was sampled from a human donor with basal cell carcinoma.

The DNA sequence is TGTGCCAGTCAGCCCTCTTTAAAGGGACAGCTTTATAATTCACCCCTCCACTTT. Translation gives CASQPSLKGQLYNSPLHF. The chain is assembled from TRBV11-2 and TRBJ1-6; 7 bases in the junction line up with TRBD1. The junction shows trimming of 9 bases on V and 4 bases on J, and the gene matches do not reach 18 bases of it. CDR1 and CDR2 were assigned from the germline V gene as SGHAT and FQNNGV. The CDR3 has 18 amino acids, counting the end cysteine and phenylalanine. This entry keeps only the CDR3 DNA: 54 bases, framed from base 1.